A selection of T cell receptor beta chains follows, all from one sample in a study of response to subunit inactivated influenza vaccine. TCRdb reanalysed the RT-PCR reads using MiXCR and keeps one entry per CDR3 protein. The data contain hundreds of thousands of distinct CDR3 sequences, approximately 17% of them singletons. Sequences were derived from PBMCs from blood, sampled more than 4 days after vaccination. These receptors were obtained from a man in his fifties or sixties who received an inactivated influenza vaccine. Each CDR3 is given with its conserved first and last residue. Each record gives: V gene, D gene, J gene, clone size, CDR3 protein, CDR3 DNA. D genes are given only for firm matches. A clone size is listed for some rows: how often the clone was seen (once, few, many), or a class if it is expanded.

v_gene: TRBV3-1; d_gene: .; j_gene: TRBJ2-1; abundance: .; CDR3aa: CASSQVWVHYNEQFF; CDR3nt: TGTGCCAGCAGCCAAGTTTGGGTCCACTACAATGAGCAGTTCTTC
v_gene: TRBV11-1; d_gene: .; j_gene: TRBJ2-5; abundance: .; CDR3aa: CASGLQETQYF; CDR3nt: TGTGCCAGCGGCCTACAAGAGACCCAGTACTTC
v_gene: TRBV4-3; d_gene: .; j_gene: TRBJ2-1; abundance: few; CDR3aa: CASSQYSGVIYNEQFF; CDR3nt: TGCGCCAGCAGCCAATATTCGGGAGTGATATACAATGAGCAGTTCTTC
v_gene: TRBV27; d_gene: .; j_gene: TRBJ1-2; abundance: .; CDR3aa: CASSPWTDRHGYTF; CDR3nt: TGTGCCAGCAGTCCTTGGACAGATCGACATGGCTACACCTTC
v_gene: TRBV12-3/TRBV12-4; d_gene: TRBD2; j_gene: TRBJ2-7; abundance: many; CDR3aa: CASSLGRGSYEQYF; CDR3nt: TGTGCCAGCAGTCTAGGGAGGGGCTCCTACGAGCAGTACTTC
v_gene: TRBV5-1; d_gene: .; j_gene: TRBJ1-1; abundance: many; CDR3aa: CASSLDTSNTEAFF; CDR3nt: TGCGCCAGCAGCTTGGATACTTCTAACACTGAAGCTTTCTTT
v_gene: TRBV6-2/TRBV6-3; d_gene: .; j_gene: TRBJ1-1; abundance: .; CDR3aa: CASSQQNTEAFF; CDR3nt: TGTGCCAGCAGCCAACAAAACACTGAAGCTTTCTTT
v_gene: TRBV6-1; d_gene: TRBD1; j_gene: TRBJ1-2; abundance: many; CDR3aa: CASTGGGLYGYTF; CDR3nt: TGTGCCAGTACAGGGGGGGGCCTCTATGGCTACACCTTC
v_gene: TRBV7-8; d_gene: TRBD2; j_gene: TRBJ2-3; abundance: .; CDR3aa: CASSSPRLWASGSRDTQYF; CDR3nt: TGTGCCAGCAGCTCCCCTCGACTGTGGGCTAGCGGGAGTCGGGATACGCAGTATTTT
v_gene: TRBV7-2; d_gene: TRBD2; j_gene: TRBJ2-1; abundance: .; CDR3aa: CASSPDLAGGEQFF; CDR3nt: TGTGCCAGCAGCCCTGACCTAGCGGGAGGGGAGCAGTTCTTC
v_gene: TRBV28; d_gene: .; j_gene: TRBJ1-1; abundance: few; CDR3aa: CASKFGAMNTEAFF; CDR3nt: TGTGCCAGCAAATTCGGCGCCATGAACACTGAAGCTTTCTTT
v_gene: TRBV20-1; d_gene: TRBD2; j_gene: TRBJ2-1; abundance: few; CDR3aa: CSATLAGEWNEQFF; CDR3nt: TGCAGTGCTACCCTAGCGGGAGAGTGGAATGAGCAGTTCTTC
v_gene: TRBV6-5; d_gene: TRBD1; j_gene: TRBJ1-1; abundance: few; CDR3aa: CASSYEQGWNTEAFF; CDR3nt: TGTGCCAGCAGTTACGAACAGGGGTGGAACACTGAAGCTTTCTTT
v_gene: TRBV29-1; d_gene: TRBD2; j_gene: TRBJ2-3; abundance: .; CDR3aa: CSVSTLVEVPSGGGTDTQYF; CDR3nt: TGCAGCGTCTCTACTCTTGTGGAGGTCCCTAGCGGGGGCGGGACAGATACGCAGTATTTT
v_gene: TRBV12-3/TRBV12-4; d_gene: .; j_gene: TRBJ2-7; abundance: few; CDR3aa: CASSSGQRLVEQYF; CDR3nt: TGTGCCAGCAGTTCGGGACAAAGACTAGTCGAGCAGTACTTC
v_gene: TRBV5-6; d_gene: .; j_gene: TRBJ1-4; abundance: .; CDR3aa: CASSGVSPTNEKLFF; CDR3nt: TGTGCCAGCAGCGGAGTATCCCCAACTAATGAAAAACTGTTTTTT
v_gene: TRBV10-2; d_gene: TRBD1; j_gene: TRBJ1-2; abundance: .; CDR3aa: CASGAGQGGYGYTF; CDR3nt: TGCGCCAGCGGCGCGGGACAGGGCGGGTATGGCTACACCTTC
v_gene: TRBV6-1; d_gene: TRBD2; j_gene: TRBJ2-1; abundance: .; CDR3aa: CASTGGQSYNEQFF; CDR3nt: TGTGCCAGCACGGGGGGGCAGTCCTACAATGAGCAGTTCTTC
v_gene: TRBV29-1; d_gene: TRBD2; j_gene: TRBJ2-1; abundance: .; CDR3aa: CSVSTSGNGEQFF; CDR3nt: TGCAGCGTTTCGACTAGCGGGAATGGTGAGCAGTTCTTC
v_gene: TRBV7-9; d_gene: TRBD2; j_gene: TRBJ2-3; abundance: .; CDR3aa: CASSSLAGSQVDTQYF; CDR3nt: TGTGCCAGCAGCTCACTAGCGGGGAGCCAAGTCGATACGCAGTATTTT
v_gene: TRBV29-1; d_gene: .; j_gene: TRBJ2-2; abundance: .; CDR3aa: CSVDLDCNTGELFF; CDR3nt: TGCAGCGTTGATCTGGACTGTAACACCGGGGAGCTGTTTTTT
v_gene: TRBV9; d_gene: .; j_gene: TRBJ2-4; abundance: .; CDR3aa: CASSVTGLVFDIQYF; CDR3nt: TGTGCCAGCAGCGTAACAGGACTGGTATTCGACATTCAGTACTTC
v_gene: TRBV5-1; d_gene: .; j_gene: TRBJ2-1; abundance: few; CDR3aa: CASSEELGRQFF; CDR3nt: TGCGCCAGCAGCGAGGAACTGGGGCGGCAGTTCTTC
v_gene: TRBV20-1; d_gene: TRBD1; j_gene: TRBJ2-1; abundance: .; CDR3aa: CSASTKGAHYNEQFF; CDR3nt: TGCAGTGCCTCGACGAAGGGGGCGCACTACAACGAGCAGTTCTTC
v_gene: TRBV5-6; d_gene: TRBD1; j_gene: TRBJ1-1; abundance: .; CDR3aa: CASSLGAGTASSEAFF; CDR3nt: TGTGCCAGCAGCTTGGGGGCCGGGACAGCAAGTTCTGAAGCTTTCTTT
v_gene: TRBV4-1; d_gene: TRBD2; j_gene: TRBJ2-7; abundance: once; CDR3aa: CASSQDRRGDYEQYF; CDR3nt: TGCGCCAGCAGCCAAGACCGGCGGGGGGACTACGAGCAGTACTTC
v_gene: TRBV6-1; d_gene: .; j_gene: TRBJ2-3; abundance: few; CDR3aa: CASHEGVARTDTQYF; CDR3nt: TGTGCCAGCCACGAAGGGGTAGCGCGCACAGATACGCAGTATTTT
v_gene: TRBV12-3/TRBV12-4; d_gene: .; j_gene: TRBJ2-1; abundance: many; CDR3aa: CASSVDARHEQFF; CDR3nt: TGTGCCAGCAGTGTGGATGCTAGACACGAGCAGTTCTTC
v_gene: TRBV7-9; d_gene: TRBD2; j_gene: TRBJ2-1; abundance: .; CDR3aa: CASSLSSSGSLNEQFF; CDR3nt: TGTGCCAGCAGCTTATCTTCTAGCGGGAGTCTCAATGAGCAGTTCTTC
v_gene: TRBV20-1; d_gene: TRBD2; j_gene: TRBJ2-1; abundance: few; CDR3aa: CSARGPGLVASNEQFF; CDR3nt: TGCAGTGCTAGAGGGCCGGGACTAGTTGCCTCCAATGAGCAGTTCTTC